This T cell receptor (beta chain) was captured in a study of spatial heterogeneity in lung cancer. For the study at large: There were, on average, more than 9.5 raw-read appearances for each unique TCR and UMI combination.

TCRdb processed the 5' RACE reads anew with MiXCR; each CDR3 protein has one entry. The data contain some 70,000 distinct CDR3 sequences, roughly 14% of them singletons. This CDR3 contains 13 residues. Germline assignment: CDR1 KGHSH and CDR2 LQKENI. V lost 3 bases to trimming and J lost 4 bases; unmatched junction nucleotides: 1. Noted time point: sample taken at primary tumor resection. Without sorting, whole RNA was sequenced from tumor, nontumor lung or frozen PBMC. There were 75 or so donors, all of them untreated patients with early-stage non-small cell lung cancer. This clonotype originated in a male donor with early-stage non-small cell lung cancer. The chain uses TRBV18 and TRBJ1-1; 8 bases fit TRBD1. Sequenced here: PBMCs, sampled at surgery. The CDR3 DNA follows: TGTGCCAGCTCACCCACAGGGGGCACTGAAGCTTTCTTT. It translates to CASSPTGGTEAFF.